This TCR beta chain was identified in a study of T-cell memory formation after mild COVID-19. As for the study in general: Across donors, TCR clusters were largely donor specific.

Study observations and caveats: Proof of SARS-CoV-2 specificity was absent for the second-wave clones that crested on day 37.

In its sample, this clonotype was seen many times. What it recognizes is unknown. TCRdb reprocessed the 5' RACE reads via MiXCR and lists one record per CDR3 protein. This table has tens of thousands of distinct CDR3 sequences, roughly 12% appearing once. Germline CDR1 and CDR2: DFQATT and SNEGSKA (reference sequence). The CDR3 sequence is 13 residues long. With 3 bases removed from V and 7 bases from J, the gap between germline ends came to 16 bases. Sequencing was done on a sample of PBMCs or a T cell subset sorted from them (not recorded which). The J gene is TRBJ2-7, the V gene TRBV20-1, with TRBD1 as a possible D gene (6 bases). This clonotype was obtained from a man aged 18 to 29 who had mild COVID-19 (a few samples of this study predate the infection). Cell type and time point are not known. CDR3 region: CSASTTGSREQYF. The CDR3 DNA reads TGCAGTGCTAGTACGACAGGCTCCCGGGAGCAGTACTTC.